This is a list of T cell receptor beta chains from one sample in a study of regulatory T cells in long-lasting Graves disease. TCRdb analysed the multiplex PCR reads with MiXCR anew, one entry per CDR3 protein. The sample lists approximately 350,000 distinct CDR3 sequences, roughly a sixth occurring once. These same data were also listed under a study on T cells in Graves' hyperthyroidism and ophthalmopathy.

The material sequenced was peripheral blood mononuclear cells (PBMCs), taken at new diagnosis, from a patient treated with antithyroid drugs. Source of these receptors: a middle-aged man with Graves disease. The CDR3 runs from the conserved cysteine through the conserved F or W. Fields, in order: D gene, J gene, V gene, clone size, CDR3 DNA, CDR3 protein. The D gene is left open where the match is weak. The size field is filled for only some rows; it gives once, few, many or a size class.

>NA|TRBJ1-1|TRBV20-1|many
TGCAGTGCTCCGGGACGGGGGAACACTGAAGCTTTCTTT
CSAPGRGNTEAFF
>NA|TRBJ2-3|TRBV2|many
TGTGCCAGCTTGGACAGACCTTATACGCAGTATTTT
CASLDRPYTQYF
>NA|TRBJ2-3|TRBV6-1|many
TGTGCCAGCAAAACCGGGGATACGCAGTATTTT
CASKTGDTQYF
>NA|TRBJ2-5|TRBV11-2|many
TGTGCCAGCAGCTCCCCGTGGGCTCAAGAGACCCAGTACTTC
CASSSPWAQETQYF
>TRBD2|TRBJ2-1|TRBV5-1|many
TGCGCCAGCAGCCCGGGGGGGAGCGGGGGACTGAATGAGCAGTTCTTC
CASSPGGSGGLNEQFF
>NA|TRBJ1-5|TRBV7-2|few
TGTGCCAGCAGCTTAACCCCCATAGCCCAGCCCCAGCATTTT
CASSLTPIAQPQHF
>NA|TRBJ2-7|TRBV5-1|NA
TGCGCCAGCAGCTTGAGGACAGTGAGCTACGAGCAGTACTTC
CASSLRTVSYEQYF
>NA|TRBJ2-5|TRBV15|few
TGTGCCACCAGCAGAGCGGTCCGGGGGCTGGAGACCCGGTACTTC
CATSRAVRGLETRYF
>NA|TRBJ2-7|TRBV20-1|many
TGCAGTGCTAGCGGGACGAGGGACTCCTACGAGCAGTACTTC
CSASGTRDSYEQYF
>NA|TRBJ2-7|TRBV28|NA
TGTGCCAGCAGTTTAGGGGACGTCAGCTTTGAGCAGTACTTC
CASSLGDVSFEQYF
>NA|TRBJ1-4|TRBV15|many
TGTGCCACCAGCAGAGGGGGGGAGGATAATGAAAAACTGTTTTTT
CATSRGGEDNEKLFF
>NA|TRBJ2-1|TRBV14|NA
TGTGCCAGCAGCCAAGATAGGGTCGGGGGCTGGACCTACAATGAGCAGTTCTTC
CASSQDRVGGWTYNEQFF
>NA|TRBJ1-6|TRBV20-1|few
TGCAGTGCTAGAGAGGAGAAAGGGAGCTCCTATAATTCACCCCTCCACTTT
CSAREEKGSSYNSPLHF
>TRBD1|TRBJ2-1|TRBV4-1|NA
TGCGCCAGCAGCCTTCGAATGACAGGGGCGGGGAATGAGCAGTTCTTC
CASSLRMTGAGNEQFF
>TRBD1|TRBJ2-7|TRBV15|many
TGTGCCACCAGCAGAGGACAGGGTTTGAGCGAGCAGTACTTC
CATSRGQGLSEQYF
>TRBD1|TRBJ1-2|TRBV12-5|many
TGTGCTAGTGGCTTCGACAGGGGACCAAATGGCTACACCTTC
CASGFDRGPNGYTF
>NA|TRBJ2-5|TRBV18|many
TGTGCCAGCTCACCGATACTCAGGGGACAAGAGACCCAGTACTTC
CASSPILRGQETQYF
>TRBD1|TRBJ2-5|TRBV5-1|many
TGCGCCAGCAGCCCTCGGGGACAGGGCGGAGAGACCCAGTACTTC
CASSPRGQGGETQYF
>NA|TRBJ2-5|TRBV19|many
TGTGCCAGCAAACTCGCGGAGTCCGGGGAGACCCAGTACTTC
CASKLAESGETQYF
>TRBD1|TRBJ2-7|TRBV2|NA
TGTGCCAGCAGTGGGGACAGGGGAATCTCCCCGTCGGACTTC
CASSGDRGISPSDF
>TRBD1|TRBJ1-5|TRBV14|NA
TGTGCCAGCAGCCAGGCTAGGGACAGGTGGAGCAATCAGCCCCAGCATTTT
CASSQARDRWSNQPQHF
>NA|TRBJ2-1|TRBV6-2/TRBV6-3|few
TGTGCCAGCAGTTACTCGCCGACTAAGAATGAGCAGTTCTTC
CASSYSPTKNEQFF
>NA|TRBJ1-6|TRBV20-1|many
TGCAGTGCTAGATGGCAGGATTATAATTCACCCCTCCACTTT
CSARWQDYNSPLHF
>NA|TRBJ2-1|TRBV20-1|many
TGCAGTGCCTCGACTCTGGGGGATGAGCAGTTCTTC
CSASTLGDEQFF
>NA|TRBJ2-7|TRBV27|many
TGTGCCAGCAGTTTAGGGCAGGCGGCTAGCTACGAGCAGTACTTC
CASSLGQAASYEQYF
>TRBD1|TRBJ1-3|TRBV6-5|many
TGTGCCAGCAGTTACTACAGACAGGGTTCTGGAAACACCATATATTTT
CASSYYRQGSGNTIYF
>NA|TRBJ1-5|TRBV11-2|many
TGTGCCAGCAGCTTACGTGGGGGAAGTCAGCCCCAGCATTTT
CASSLRGGSQPQHF
>NA|TRBJ2-3|TRBV7-9|many
TGTGCCAGCAGCTGGTGGGAGAGAGGCACAGATACGCAGTATTTT
CASSWWERGTDTQYF
>TRBD1|TRBJ2-7|TRBV4-1|few
TGCGCCAGCAGCATTCGCAGTCCAGGGGGTATCTACGAGCAGTACTTC
CASSIRSPGGIYEQYF
>TRBD2|TRBJ2-1|TRBV7-2|many
TGTGCCAGCAGCTTAGTAGGTAGCGGGGGGTTTTCCTACAATGAGCAGTTCTTC
CASSLVGSGGFSYNEQFF
>NA|TRBJ1-4|TRBV27|many
TGTGCCAGCAGCTTGGCCGGCCGAGGTGAAAAACTGTTTTTT
CASSLAGRGEKLFF
>TRBD1|TRBJ2-7|TRBV28|NA
TGTGCCAGCAGGCCCCTGACAGGGGGACAGGGGCCTACGAAGCAGTACTTC
CASRPLTGGQGPTKQYF
>NA|TRBJ2-7|TRBV5-8|NA
TGTGCCAGCAGCCCTTGGGGCGGCGAGCAGTACTTC
CASSPWGGEQYF
>NA|TRBJ2-1|TRBV7-2|NA
TGTGCCAGCAGCTTAGGGTGCCGCTCCTACAATGGGCAGTTCTTC
CASSLGCRSYNGQFF
>TRBD1|TRBJ2-3|TRBV5-8|many
TGTGCCAGCAGCCCGTGGGGGACAGGGGAAGCAGATACGCAGTATTTT
CASSPWGTGEADTQYF
>NA|TRBJ2-3|TRBV7-9|many
TGTGCCAGCAGCCCGGACCCGACAGATACGCAGTATTTT
CASSPDPTDTQYF
>NA|TRBJ1-5|TRBV5-1|many
TGCGCCAGCAGCGGAACGGAACGAACAAGTGATCGCAATCAGCCCCAGCATTTT
CASSGTERTSDRNQPQHF